This T cell receptor beta chain was found in a study of cytomegalovirus exposure and HLA in healthy donors. Regarding this clone: Its specificity is not known.

The PCR contained 60 Vbeta and 13 Jbeta primers. The method was immunoSEQ multiplex PCR; TCRdb's version includes in-frame clones alone and lacks a portion of them. Counted here are under 250,000 clones, around 81% occurring once; the ten biggest clones make up under 2%. Study outcomes and limitations: Sequencing had likely introduced a cluster of highly shared sequence variants as an artifact. Using the classifier, cytomegalovirus status was reportedly diagnosed with high specificity and sensitivity. Earlier analysis found most TCR beta V segments productive about 90% or about 30% of the time. Upon later analysis, HLA-associated TCR beta chains proved more clonally expanded than other, equally common chains.

This CDR3 is built from 19 residues. Trimming took 5 bases from V and 3 from J, leaving 26 bases between them. Germline V gene sequence: CDR1 SGHDT, CDR2 YYEEEE. Sequencing was performed on PBMCs. The rearrangement uses TRBV5-6 and TRBJ2-2, with D perhaps matching TRBD2 (7 bases). The receptor was isolated from a man aged 30 to 45 in good health and CMV-seronegative. CDR3 nucleotides: TGTGCCAGCAGTTATATGGTACAGGGAGGGGCGCGGGACACCGGGGAGCTGTTTTTT. Protein product: CASSYMVQGGARDTGELFF.